This entry features one T cell receptor beta chain sequence. Its antigen is not known. The data derive from a study of cytomegalovirus exposure and HLA in healthy donors. Regarding the study as a whole: Later analysis identified a missense DCLRE1C variant that was linked to TCR beta V- and J-gene trimming.

Vbeta (60) and Jbeta (13) primers were used in the PCR. Libraries were prepared by immunoSEQ multiplex PCR; TCRdb keeps only in-frame clonotypes and omits some of them. The table for this sample gives tens of thousands of clones. Germline-derived CDR1 and CDR2 are MNHEY and SMNVEV (reference sequence). CDR3 size: 17 residues. V dropped 6 bases and J dropped 2; count of bases not matched to a gene: 13. Sequenced: PBMCs. V is TRBV27 and J is TRBJ1-2; 9 bases are a match to TRBD1. This clonotype was obtained from a man aged 25 to 40 in good health and CMV-seropositive. For the CDR3, the DNA is TGTGCCAGCAGCCGGAAATCCGGGACAGGGACCAACTATGGCTACACCTTC. This translates into CASSRKSGTGTNYGYTF.